Listed below are T cell receptor beta chains from one sample, sequenced in a study of T cells in localized non-small cell lung cancer. Clones were sequenced by immunoSEQ multiplex PCR, and TCRdb holds only the in-frame ones, with some missing. This table holds roughly 70,000 clones, roughly nine tenths found once. The material was peripheral blood, obtained before any cancer treatment. The source is a male donor older than 55 with stage III squamous cell lung carcinoma. Each CDR3 is given with its conserved first and last residue. The D gene is left open where the match is weak. The listing skips clone size in some rows; elsewhere it reads once, few, many or a size class.

d_gene	abundance	v_gene	j_gene	CDR3nt	CDR3aa
-	-	TRBV16	TRBJ1-5	TGTGCCAGCAGCCCCCGGACAGAGAATCAGCCCCAGCATTTT	CASSPRTENQPQHF
-	-	TRBV19	TRBJ2-5	TGTGCCAGTAGTAGGGGGCGGCAAGAGACCCAGTACTTC	CASSRGRQETQYF
-	few	TRBV6-4	TRBJ1-6	TGTGCCAGCAGTGTGGGTAGTAATTCACCCCTCCACTTT	CASSVGSNSPLHF
TRBD1	few	TRBV4-1	TRBJ1-1	TGCGCCAGCAGCCACCAGACAGGGTCGAACACTGAAGCTTTCTTT	CASSHQTGSNTEAFF
TRBD2	-	TRBV25-1	TRBJ2-2	TGTGCCAGCAGTGAATTCTCTAGCGGGGGTAACACCGGGGAGCTGTTTTTT	CASSEFSSGGNTGELFF
-	-	TRBV4-3	TRBJ2-3	TGCGCCAGCAGCCAAGTCTCAGGGGTTATCACGGATACGCAGTATTTT	CASSQVSGVITDTQYF
TRBD1	-	TRBV5-1	TRBJ2-2	TGCGCCAGCAGCTACGGGACAGGGGGAAACACCGGGGAGCTGTTTTTT	CASSYGTGGNTGELFF
-	-	TRBV7-9	TRBJ1-2	TGTGCCAGCAGCTCGGGAGTTAGTGGCTACACCTTC	CASSSGVSGYTF
-	-	TRBV19	TRBJ2-1	TGTGCCAGTAGTTTGATTGACAATGAGCAGTTCTTC	CASSLIDNEQFF
-	-	TRBV19	TRBJ1-5	TGTGCCACCCGGGTGGGGGGCGAGATTGGCAATCAGCCCCAGCATTTT	CATRVGGEIGNQPQHF
TRBD1	-	TRBV6-1	TRBJ1-5	TGTGCCAGCAGGGAGACAGGGGTCAAACAGCCCCAGCATTTT	CASRETGVKQPQHF
-	-	TRBV2	TRBJ2-2	TGTGCCAGCAGTGAACAGGGGCACACCGGGGAGCTGTTTTTT	CASSEQGHTGELFF
TRBD1	-	TRBV7-2	TRBJ1-6	TGTGCCAGCAGCCGGGACAGGGGAAATAATTCACCCCTCCACTTT	CASSRDRGNNSPLHF
-	-	TRBV7-2	TRBJ1-2	TGTGCCAGCAGCTTAGGAGGCCAGTGGAATGGCTACACCTTC	CASSLGGQWNGYTF
-	-	TRBV7-3	TRBJ2-3	TGTGCCAGCAGCCCTGGTGGGGGAACAGATACGCAGTATTTT	CASSPGGGTDTQYF
-	-	TRBV10-3	TRBJ1-5	TGTGCCGTACAAGACCCCAATCAGCCCCAGCATTTT	CAVQDPNQPQHF
TRBD2	-	TRBV27	TRBJ2-3	TGTGCCAGCAGACCCCGACTAGCGGGGAACACAGATACGCAGTATTTT	CASRPRLAGNTDTQYF
TRBD2	-	TRBV7-9	TRBJ2-3	TGTGCCAGCAGCCGAATACTAGCGGGAGCCACAGATACGCAGTATTTT	CASSRILAGATDTQYF
-	once	TRBV12-5	TRBJ1-1	TGTGCTAGTGGTTTGGCAGGGCTGTTTACTGAAGCTTTCTTT	CASGLAGLFTEAFF
-	once	TRBV2	TRBJ1-1	TGTGCCAGCGGCTATAGGGATATGAACACTGAAGCTTTCTTT	CASGYRDMNTEAFF
-	-	TRBV6-5	TRBJ1-4	TGTACCAGCATGGGCGCAACTAATGAAAAACTGTTTTTT	CTSMGATNEKLFF
TRBD1	-	TRBV6-6	TRBJ1-2	TGTGCCAGCAGCTCTGGGACAGGGGGCGTGAATGGCTACACCTTC	CASSSGTGGVNGYTF
TRBD1	-	TRBV29-1	TRBJ2-3	TGCAGCGTTGAGGGCGACCAAGGGACAGGGCCTACAGATACGCAGTATTTT	CSVEGDQGTGPTDTQYF
-	-	TRBV19	TRBJ2-3	TGTGCCAGTAGTCGTGACGGGGATACGCAGTATTTT	CASSRDGDTQYF
TRBD1	once	TRBV28	TRBJ1-3	TGTGCCAGTCGGTCGAGGGGACAGAGGTCTGGAAACACCATATATTTT	CASRSRGQRSGNTIYF
-	-	TRBV12-5	TRBJ2-4	TGTGCTAGTGGTTTGTCCTCCCAGGCGGGCAAAAACATTCAGTACTTC	CASGLSSQAGKNIQYF
-	-	TRBV7-9	TRBJ2-3	TGTGCCAGCAGCTTTGAACGGGGGTTCACAGATACGCAGTATTTT	CASSFERGFTDTQYF
-	-	TRBV5-6	TRBJ2-4	TGTGCCAGCAGCTTGGGGTCAGGGTTCGCCAGCTTTTTAAACATTCAGTACTTC	CASSLGSGFASFLNIQYF
-	-	TRBV5-5	TRBJ2-3	TGTGCCAGCAGCTTGGACGGGGGCGGCACAGATACGCAGTATTTT	CASSLDGGGTDTQYF
-	-	TRBV7-6	TRBJ2-3	TGTGCCAGCAGCTTAGGTCTGAGTGATACGCAGTATTTT	CASSLGLSDTQYF
TRBD1	-	TRBV9	TRBJ2-7	TGTGCCAGCAGCCCCGGACAGGCGTCATACGAGCAGTACTTC	CASSPGQASYEQYF
-	-	TRBV19	TRBJ1-6	TGTGCCAGTAGTCCGTCATTGTCACCCCTCCACTTT	CASSPSLSPLHF
-	-	TRBV7-2	TRBJ2-2	TGTGCCAGCAGCCCCCGGTTGGCGACCGGGGAGCTGTTTTTT	CASSPRLATGELFF
-	-	TRBV2	TRBJ2-5	TGTGCCAGCAGTGACAGGGCCTCCCCAGAGACCCAGTACTTC	CASSDRASPETQYF
-	-	TRBV4-2	TRBJ2-1	TGTGCCAGCAGCCAAGTATTAGGACTTTCCTACAATGAGCAGTTCTTC	CASSQVLGLSYNEQFF
TRBD1	medium-sized	TRBV6-4	TRBJ1-6	TGTGCCAGCAGTTCCACTTCGGGACAGGGGGCGCAAAATTCACCCCTCCACTTT	CASSSTSGQGAQNSPLHF
TRBD1	-	TRBV7-2	TRBJ1-2	TGTGCCAGCAGCTACGACAGGGGGCCTGGCTATGGCTACACCTTC	CASSYDRGPGYGYTF
TRBD1	-	TRBV27	TRBJ2-1	TGTGCCAGCAGAAGACGGACAGGGGTTAACAATGAGCAGTTCTTC	CASRRRTGVNNEQFF
TRBD1	-	TRBV4-1	TRBJ2-3	TGCGCCAGCAGCCAACCCCGGACAGGGCGGACGCAGTATTTT	CASSQPRTGRTQYF
TRBD1	-	TRBV5-4	TRBJ2-1	TGTGCCAGCAGCTTGGGGGGTTCCGGGACAGGCTACAATGAGCAGTTCTTC	CASSLGGSGTGYNEQFF
-	medium-sized	TRBV7-9	TRBJ1-5	TGTGCCAGCAGCTTAGACAATCAGCCCCAGCATTTT	CASSLDNQPQHF
TRBD1	-	TRBV7-2	TRBJ2-5	TGTGCCAGCAGCGCTCAAGGGGACAGGGGTGAGACCCAGTACTTC	CASSAQGDRGETQYF
-	-	TRBV6-1	TRBJ1-5	TGTGCCAGCAGTAAGCGACAGGATAATCAGCCCCAGCATTTT	CASSKRQDNQPQHF